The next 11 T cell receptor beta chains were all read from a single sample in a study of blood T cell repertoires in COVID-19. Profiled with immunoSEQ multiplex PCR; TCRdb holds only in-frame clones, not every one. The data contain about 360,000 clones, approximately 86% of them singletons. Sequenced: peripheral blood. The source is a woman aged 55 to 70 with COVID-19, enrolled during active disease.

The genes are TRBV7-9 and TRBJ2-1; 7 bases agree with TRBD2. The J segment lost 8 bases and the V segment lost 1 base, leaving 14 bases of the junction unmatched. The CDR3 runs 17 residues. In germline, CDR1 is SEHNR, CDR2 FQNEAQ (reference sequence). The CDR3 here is CASSLGFAAGLGDEQFF. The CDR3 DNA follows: TGTGCCAGCAGCTTAGGTTTTGCAGCGGGGCTAGGCGATGAGCAGTTCTTC.

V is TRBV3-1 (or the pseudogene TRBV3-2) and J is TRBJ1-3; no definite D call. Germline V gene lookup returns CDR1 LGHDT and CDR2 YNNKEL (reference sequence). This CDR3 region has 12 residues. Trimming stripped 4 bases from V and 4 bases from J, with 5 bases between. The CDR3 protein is CASSPGGNTIYF. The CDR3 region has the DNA TGTGCCAGCAGCCCCGGGGGAAACACCATATATTTT.

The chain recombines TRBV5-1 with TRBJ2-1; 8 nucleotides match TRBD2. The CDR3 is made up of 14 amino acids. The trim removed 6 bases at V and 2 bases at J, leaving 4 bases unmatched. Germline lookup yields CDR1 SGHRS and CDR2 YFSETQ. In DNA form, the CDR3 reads TGCGCCAGCACTGGCGGGGGGACCTACAATGAGCAGTTCTTC. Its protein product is CASTGGGTYNEQFF.

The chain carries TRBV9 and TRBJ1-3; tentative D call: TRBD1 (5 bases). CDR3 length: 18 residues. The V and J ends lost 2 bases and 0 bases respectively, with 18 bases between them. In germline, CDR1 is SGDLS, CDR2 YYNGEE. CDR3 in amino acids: CASSVGGERIYSGNTIYF. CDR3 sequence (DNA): TGTGCCAGCAGCGTTGGGGGGGAGAGGATATACTCTGGAAACACCATATATTTT.

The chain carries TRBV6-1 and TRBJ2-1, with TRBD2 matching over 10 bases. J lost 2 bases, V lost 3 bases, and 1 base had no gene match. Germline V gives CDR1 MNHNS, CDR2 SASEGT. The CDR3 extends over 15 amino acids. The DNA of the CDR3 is TGTGCCAGCAGTGACCTAGCGGGGGCCTACAATGAGCAGTTCTTC. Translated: CASSDLAGAYNEQFF.

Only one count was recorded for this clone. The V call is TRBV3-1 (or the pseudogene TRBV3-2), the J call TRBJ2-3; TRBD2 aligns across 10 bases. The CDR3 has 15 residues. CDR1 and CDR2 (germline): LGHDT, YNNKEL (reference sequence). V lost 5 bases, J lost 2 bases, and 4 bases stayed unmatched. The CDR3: CASSTSGINTDTQYF. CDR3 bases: TGTGCCAGCAGCACTAGCGGGATAAACACAGATACGCAGTATTTT.

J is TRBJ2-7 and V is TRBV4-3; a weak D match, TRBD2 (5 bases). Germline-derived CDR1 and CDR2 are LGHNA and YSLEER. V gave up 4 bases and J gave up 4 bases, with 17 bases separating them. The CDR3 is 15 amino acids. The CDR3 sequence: CASSLTQGSFYEQYF. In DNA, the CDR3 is TGCGCCAGCAGCCTCACTCAAGGGAGTTTTTACGAGCAGTACTTC.

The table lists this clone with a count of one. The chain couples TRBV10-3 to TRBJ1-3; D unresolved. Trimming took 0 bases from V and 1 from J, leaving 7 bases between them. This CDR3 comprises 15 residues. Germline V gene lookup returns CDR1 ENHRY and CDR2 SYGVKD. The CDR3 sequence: CAISESRGSGNTIYF. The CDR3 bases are TGTGCCATCAGTGAGTCGCGGGGATCTGGAAACACCATATATTTT.

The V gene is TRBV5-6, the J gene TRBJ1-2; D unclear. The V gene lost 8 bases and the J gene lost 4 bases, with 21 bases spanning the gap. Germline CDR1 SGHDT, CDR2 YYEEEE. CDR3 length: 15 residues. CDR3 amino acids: CASSARVRTLYGYTF. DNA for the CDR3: TGTGCCAGTTCGGCGAGGGTTAGGACCCTCTATGGCTACACCTTC.

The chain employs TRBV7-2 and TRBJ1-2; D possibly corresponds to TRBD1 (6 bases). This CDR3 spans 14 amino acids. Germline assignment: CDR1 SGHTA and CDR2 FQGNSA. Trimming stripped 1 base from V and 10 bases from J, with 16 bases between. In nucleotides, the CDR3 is TGTGCCAGCAGCTTAGAGAACAGGGATAAAGACTACACCTTC. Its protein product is CASSLENRDKDYTF.

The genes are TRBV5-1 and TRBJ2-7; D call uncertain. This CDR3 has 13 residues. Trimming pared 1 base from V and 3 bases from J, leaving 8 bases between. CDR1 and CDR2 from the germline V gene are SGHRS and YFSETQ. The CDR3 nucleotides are TGCGCCAGCAGCTTGCCACAGAGCTACGAGCAGTACTTC. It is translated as CASSLPQSYEQYF.